One and the same sample provided the 13 T cell receptor beta chains below, sequenced in a study of T cells in Graves' hyperthyroidism and ophthalmopathy. RNA transcripts provided the source from which TCR beta CDR3 regions were amplified. TCR CDR3 regions were first amplified by RT-PCR with HTBI primers. In TCRdb, the multiplex PCR reads were re-called with MiXCR into one record per CDR3 protein. The data hold 390,000 or so distinct CDR3 sequences, with 14% to 15% observed a single time. Sequencing was done on a sample of blood. These receptors all come from a man between 18 and 29 years old with Graves' ophthalmopathy.

There are many counts of this clonotype. A clone one base away is much larger, so this may be a read error. This chain uses TRBV12-3 or TRBV12-4 with TRBJ2-5; tentatively, D is TRBD1 (5 bases). The CDR3 is 13 residues long. Trimming removed 6 bases at V and 2 bases at J, with 10 bases between. CDR3 DNA sequence: TGTGCCAGCAGCCAGACAGAACAAGAGACCCAGTACTTC. It specifies CASSQTEQETQYF.

The table lists this clonotype with many counts. V and J are TRBV3-1 and TRBJ2-1; 9 nucleotides match TRBD1. The CDR3 has 17 amino acids. Germline CDR1 is LGHDT and CDR2 is YNNKEL (reference sequence). J was trimmed by 8 bases and V by 2 bases; bases with no gene match: 13. The CDR3 DNA sequence: TGTGCCAGCAGCCAAAGGGGACCGGGACAGGGTTTCGATGAGCAGTTCTTC. Its translation: CASSQRGPGQGFDEQFF.

This chain connects TRBV20-1 to TRBJ1-1; D gene ambiguous. Trimming shortened V by 0 bases and J by 0 bases, and 5 bases separated the two germline ends. This CDR3 comprises 13 residues. Germline V lookup: CDR1 DFQATT, CDR2 SNEGSKA (reference sequence). CDR3 nucleotide sequence: TGCAGTGCTAGAGACAGGATGAACACTGAAGCTTTCTTT. Encoded protein: CSARDRMNTEAFF.

At least ten counts were recorded for this clonotype. This chain connects TRBV20-1 to TRBJ2-1; 7 nucleotides line up with TRBD2. The germline V gene has CDR1 DFQATT and CDR2 SNEGSKA (reference sequence). The CDR3 is 14 amino acids. V dropped 1 base and J dropped 3; count of bases not matched to a gene: 3. The CDR3 here is CSARGQRDYNEQFF. Here the CDR3 DNA reads TGCAGTGCTAGAGGCCAGCGGGACTACAATGAGCAGTTCTTC.

In this sample, this clonotype turned up many times. The chain is built from TRBV11-2 and TRBJ2-1, with 8 positions matching TRBD1. This CDR3 contains 16 residues. The J segment lost 0 bases and the V segment lost 1 base, leaving 2 bases of the junction unmatched. In germline, CDR1 is SGHAT, CDR2 FQNNGV. As DNA, the CDR3 is TGTGCCAGCAGCTTAGGGACAGGGAACTCCTACAATGAGCAGTTCTTC. It specifies CASSLGTGNSYNEQFF.

This clonotype was counted many times. The chain links TRBV5-1 to TRBJ2-3; D is perhaps TRBD2 (5 bases). The CDR3 runs 14 residues. Deletions cut 0 bases from V and 1 base from J, with 6 bases between. Germline V gene data show CDR1 as SGHRS and CDR2 as YFSETQ. The CDR3 protein is CASSLGRRTDTQYF. The CDR3 DNA reads as TGCGCCAGCAGCTTGGGGAGGCGCACAGATACGCAGTATTTT.

This clonotype was detected ten times or more. The gene calls are TRBV6-2 or TRBV6-3 and TRBJ2-7; possibly TRBD2 for D (6 bases). V lost 2 bases and J 5 bases, leaving 19 bases between the germline ends. The CDR3 is 16 residues long. The germline gives CDR1 MNHEY, CDR2 SVGEGT. In nucleotides, the CDR3 is TGTGCCAGCAGTTACAATCCGTCAGGAGGGCCCCACGAGCAGTACTTC. The encoded protein is CASSYNPSGGPHEQYF.

This clonotype occurred many times. The chain has TRBV6-5 and TRBJ2-7; TRBD1 agrees at 7 bases. The V gene end was trimmed by 0 bases and the J gene end by 6 bases; junction bases not matched to a gene: 11. CDR1 is MNHEY, CDR2 SVGAGI, per germline. The CDR3 runs 16 residues. CDR3 coding DNA: TGTGCCAGCAGTTACTCGATAGGACAGGCAGGGGCCGAGCAGTACTTC. It translates to CASSYSIGQAGAEQYF.

The table lists this clonotype with many counts. The chain has TRBV4-1 and TRBJ2-1; 8 nucleotides line up with TRBD2. V shed 0 bases and J 6 bases; nucleotides not matched to a gene: 4. The length of the CDR3 is 15 residues. Germline V lookup: CDR1 MGHRA, CDR2 YSYEKL. Here the CDR3 reads CASSQEEAGGNEQFF. The CDR3 DNA follows: TGCGCCAGCAGCCAAGAAGAGGCGGGAGGCAATGAGCAGTTCTTC.

This clonotype was recorded many times. This sequence joins TRBV2 and TRBJ2-7, with TRBD2 identical over 10 bases. V lost 11 bases, J lost 5 bases, and 12 bases stayed unmatched. CDR3 length equals 14 residues. CDR1 and CDR2 (germline): SNHLY, FYNNEI. CDR3 nucleotides: TGTGCCGGTTTCATAGCGGGAGGCCGGAACGAGCAGTACTTC. Protein sequence: CAGFIAGGRNEQYF.

In DNA form, the CDR3 reads TGTGCCAGCAGTCTGACAGCTAATGGGGAAAAACTGTTTTTT. Its translation is CASSLTANGEKLFF. The rearrangement uses TRBV12-3 or TRBV12-4 and TRBJ1-4, with a tentative D call TRBD1 (5 bases). V lost 5 bases and J 8 bases, leaving 15 bases between the germline ends. This CDR3 contains 14 residues.

In its sample, this clonotype was seen many times. The J gene is TRBJ2-7, the V gene TRBV11-2, with TRBD2 identical over 7 bases. CDR1 is SGHAT and CDR2 is FQNNGV in the germline V gene. The J segment lost 2 bases and the V segment lost 3 bases, leaving 4 bases of the junction unmatched. CDR3 length: 14 amino acids. CDR3 sequence reads: CASSFTSEAYEQYF. The CDR3 DNA sequence: TGTGCCAGCAGCTTTACTAGCGAGGCCTACGAGCAGTACTTC.

The chain is built from TRBV20-1 and TRBJ1-5; the D gene is possibly TRBD1 (6 bases). CDR1 is DFQATT and CDR2 is SNEGSKA in the germline V gene (reference sequence). V shed 5 bases and J shed 0 bases, with 20 bases lying between them. The CDR3 extends over 17 amino acids. In nucleotides, the CDR3 is TGCAGTGCTTCCCACCGGAAGGGGGTCTTTAGCAATCAGCCCCAGCATTTT. It translates to CSASHRKGVFSNQPQHF.